In its sample, the clone carrying this TCR beta chain was seen a few times. This entry comes from a study of blood T cell repertoires in COVID-19. Whole-study context: Acute and convalescent COVID-19 specimens originated in the United States, Italy and Spain. Sample material is recorded as cDNA or gDNA derived from T cells, B-cell-depleted T cells, or PBMCs.

The junction had 8 bases not matched to a gene; V was cut back by 5 bases and J by 2 bases. The CDR3 extends over 15 amino acids. CDR1 and CDR2 from the germline V gene are SGHVS and FQNEAQ. Original data processing: Scientists estimated how many nucleated cells there were by amplifying reference gene primers. Assay used: immunoSEQ multiplex PCR; TCRdb lists only in-frame clones, some missing. The D gene and trimming were derived from the DNA, and the V and J assignments and clone size from that table. The data contain roughly 250,000 clones, more than 85% of them seen just once; the ten biggest clones take up 2% to 3%. Patients from Seattle were sampled longitudinally, starting during active infection.

The chain employs TRBV7-8 and TRBJ2-5; TRBD2 aligns across 7 bases. The specimen sequenced was peripheral blood. This receptor was identified in a person under 30 with COVID-19, enrolled during active disease. The CDR3 loop reads CASSPQLATQETQYF. CDR3 nucleotides: TGTGCCAGCAGCCCCCAACTAGCGACTCAAGAGACCCAGTACTTC. Filled out from reference TRBV7-8 and TRBJ2-5, the complete variable domain reads GAGVSQSPRYKVAKRGQDVALRCDPISGHVSLFWYQQALGQGPEFLTYFQNEAQLDKSGLPSDRFFAERPEGSVSTLKIQRTQQEDSAVYLCASSPQLATQETQYFGPGTRLLVL.